This T cell receptor beta chain emerged from a study of blood T cell repertoires in COVID-19. About the study: Samples taken during acute and convalescent COVID-19 were collected in the United States, Italy and Spain. Sources were T cells, B-cell-depleted T cells, or PBMCs; the material itself was cDNA or gDNA.

Measured with immunoSEQ multiplex PCR; TCRdb has only the in-frame clones, and not every one. The sample yields 300,000 to 400,000 clones, 80% to 90% seen once. This TCR was recovered from a woman between 50 and 59 years old with COVID-19, enrolled during active disease. Sequencing used peripheral blood.

In DNA form, the CDR3 reads TGTGCCAGCAGCTACCATCCCGGGACAGGTAATGAGCAGTTCTTC. Translation gives CASSYHPGTGNEQFF. The genes are TRBV5-4 and TRBJ2-1, with 8 bases aligning to TRBD1. This CDR3 comprises 15 residues. Germline V CDR1 and CDR2: SGHNT, YYREEE (reference sequence). V dropped 3 bases and J dropped 7; count of bases not matched to a gene: 9. Full variable domain (remainder filled in from reference TRBV5-4 and TRBJ2-1): ETGVTQSPTHLIKTRGQQVTLRCSSQSGHNTVSWYQQALGQGPQFIFQYYREEENGRGNFPPRFSGLQFPNYSSELNVNALELDDSALYLCASSYHPGTGNEQFFGPGTRLTVL.